Listed here are 9 T cell receptor beta chains from one sample, sequenced in a study of blood T cell repertoires in COVID-19. Profiling relied on immunoSEQ multiplex PCR, and the TCRdb table lists in-frame clones only, not all of them. The data contain over 300,000 clones, around 90% of them singletons. The sequencing sample was made of peripheral blood. The receptor source for this set is a man between 18 and 35 years old with active or convalescent COVID-19.

The chain carries TRBV7-2 and TRBJ2-3, with 9 bases fitting TRBD1. V trimming: 2 bases; J trimming: 2 bases; junction bases outside the gene matches: 5. The V gene's germline CDR1 is SGHTA and CDR2 FQGNSA. CDR3 length: 16 residues. The CDR3 is CASSLLGDRVTDTQYF. Here the CDR3 DNA reads TGTGCCAGCAGCTTATTAGGGGACAGGGTCACAGATACGCAGTATTTT.

The rearrangement links TRBV15 to TRBJ2-5, with 7 positions matching TRBD1. The V gene's germline CDR1 is LNHNV and CDR2 YYDKDF (reference sequence). The trim removed 4 bases at V and 5 bases at J, leaving 13 bases unmatched. The CDR3 runs to 16 residues. The CDR3 DNA sequence: TGTGCCACCAGCAACCCGACAGGGAGCCCCGGGGAGACCCAGTACTTC. The encoded protein is CATSNPTGSPGETQYF.

This clone occurred once. An end of the junction does not agree with germline; a read error may underlie this. This sequence joins TRBV19 and TRBJ1-4; D not certain. The germline CDR1 and CDR2 sequences are LNHDA and SQIVND (reference sequence). This CDR3 is 15 amino acids long. Written as DNA, the CDR3 is TGTGCCAGTAATCCCGGCGGGCTTTATAATGAAAAGCTGTTTTTT. It codes for CASNPGGLYNEKLFF.

The chain uses TRBV19 and TRBJ2-1, with TRBD2 matching 12 bases. The CDR3 extends over 15 amino acids. Germline lookup yields CDR1 LNHDA and CDR2 SQIVND (reference sequence). The V and J ends lost 7 bases and 7 bases, in that order; junction bases with no gene match: 8. In DNA form, the CDR3 reads TGTGCCAGTACTAGACTAGCGGGGGCTGGAAATGAGCAGTTCTTC. Translated, it gives CASTRLAGAGNEQFF.

A single count supports this clone. The V and J genes are TRBV6-2 or TRBV6-3 and TRBJ2-1; maybe TRBD2 (5 bases). The V end lost 5 bases, the J end lost 0 bases, and 17 bases lay between the germline ends. CDR1 is MNHEY and CDR2 is SVGEGT in the germline V gene. CDR3 length: 17 residues. The CDR3 sequence is CASSLLRVGSSYNEQFF. The CDR3 nucleotides are TGTGCCAGCAGTCTCCTCCGGGTGGGGAGCTCCTACAATGAGCAGTTCTTC.

The chain has TRBV7-2 and TRBJ1-2; maybe TRBD1 (5 bases). The V and J ends lost 2 bases and 4 bases respectively, with 14 bases between them. The CDR3 contains 15 residues. The germline V gene has CDR1 SGHTA and CDR2 FQGNSA. CDR3 in DNA: TGTGCCAGCAGCTTACTCAGGGTTGTGGGCTATGGCTACACCTTC. Translated: CASSLLRVVGYGYTF.

A single count supports this clone. The chain links TRBV28 to TRBJ1-1; 8 bases match TRBD1. Germline values: CDR1 MDHEN, CDR2 SYDVKM. This CDR3 contains 15 residues. Trimming at V came to 5 bases and at J to 2 bases, leaving 7 bases not matched to a gene. The CDR3 region has the DNA TGTGCCAGCAGTGCCCCCGGACAGGGTAACACTGAAGCTTTCTTT. It translates to CASSAPGQGNTEAFF.

The gene calls are TRBV6-6 and TRBJ1-2, with no clear D. From germline, CDR1 is MNHNY and CDR2 SVGAGI (reference sequence). The CDR3 loop spans 14 amino acids. The germline V and J ends were trimmed by 6 bases and 2 bases, with 13 bases remaining between them. CDR3 sequence (DNA): TGTGCCAGCAGCCCGGGTCATCCCAACTATGGCTACACCTTC. Protein sequence: CASSPGHPNYGYTF.

The V gene is TRBV6-6, the J gene TRBJ2-3; 9 nucleotides align to TRBD2. Germline lookup yields CDR1 MNHNY and CDR2 SVGAGI (reference sequence). V gave up 5 bases and J gave up 5 bases; unmatched junction bases: 11. The CDR3 has 16 residues. CDR3 DNA sequence: TGTGCCAGCAGTAACCCTCTAGCGGGGCGAGGAGATACGCAGTATTTT. This sequence encodes CASSNPLAGRGDTQYF.